The 30 T cell receptor beta chains given below trace back to one sample, sequenced in a study of T cell repertoires in cytomegalovirus infection. TCRdb passed the reads through MiXCR, listing each CDR3 protein once. The sample includes roughly 190,000 distinct CDR3 sequences, roughly 9% of them seen just once. Material: PBMCs. The receptors stem from a human donor in good health (CMV status not recorded). Some clones in this sample may be carry-over from other donors' samples.

There are many counts of this clonotype. The chain recombines TRBV27 with TRBJ2-3; 10 bases are a match to TRBD1. The CDR3 runs 16 residues. The germline V gene has CDR1 MNHEY and CDR2 SMNVEV (reference sequence). Unmatched junction bases numbered 8, after V lost 5 bases and J lost 3 bases. CDR3 coding DNA: TGTGCCAGCAGTGCGCGACAGGGGGCGGTGACAGATACGCAGTATTTT. Translating gives CASSARQGAVTDTQYF.

This clonotype occurred many times. The chain joins TRBV5-5 to TRBJ2-7; D assignment may be TRBD1 or TRBD2 (5 bases each). The CDR3 consists of 17 residues. V was cut by 5 bases and J by 4 bases, with 25 bases left in between. Looked up from germline, CDR1 is SGHKS and CDR2 is YYEKEE (reference sequence). CDR3 nucleotides: TGTGCCAGCAGGCTTTCTGGCGGGCGAGGGGCATATTACGAGCAGTACTTC. Translated, it gives CASRLSGGRGAYYEQYF.

The sample holds many counts of this clonotype. This rearrangement joins TRBV28 to TRBJ1-3, with D uncertain. V was cut by 8 bases and J by 0 bases, with 14 bases left in between. From germline, CDR1 is MDHEN and CDR2 SYDVKM. This CDR3 is 15 amino acids long. The CDR3 DNA sequence: TGTGCCAGCGACGACGGCAGGCGCTCTGGAAACACCATATATTTT. Translating gives CASDDGRRSGNTIYF.

The chain joins TRBV20-1 to TRBJ2-1, with 7 bases that match TRBD2. The germline V gene has CDR1 DFQATT and CDR2 SNEGSKA (reference sequence). The length of the CDR3 is 14 residues. V was pared by 4 bases and J by 3 bases, with 6 bases of the junction left unmatched. CDR3: CSANLAVDYNEQFF. In DNA, the CDR3 is TGCAGTGCTAACCTAGCGGTAGACTACAATGAGCAGTTCTTC.

This clonotype was counted a few times. V gene TRBV5-5 combines with J gene TRBJ2-1; either TRBD1 or TRBD2 may supply D (6 bases each). The CDR3 is 15 residues long. Per the germline V gene, CDR1 is SGHKS and CDR2 is YYEKEE (reference sequence). Trimming took off 0 bases at V and 3 bases at J, with 10 bases between the two ends. CDR3 loop: CASSLEGGLYNEQFF. As DNA, the CDR3 is TGTGCCAGCAGCTTGGAGGGGGGACTCTACAATGAGCAGTTCTTC. Full variable domain (outside the CDR3, taken from reference TRBV5-5 and TRBJ2-1): DAGVTQSPTHLIKTRGQQVTLRCSPISGHKSVSWYQQVLGQGPQFIFQYYEKEERGRGNFPDRFSARQFPNYSSELNVNALLLGDSALYLCASSLEGGLYNEQFFGPGTRLTVL.

This clonotype has ten or more counts. The chain couples TRBV3-1 to TRBJ1-5; D is possibly TRBD1 (5 bases). The CDR3 covers 14 residues. Germline V lookup: CDR1 LGHDT, CDR2 YNNKEL (reference sequence). The V end was cut by 3 bases, the J end by 6 bases, with 12 bases between. This CDR3 is CASSHGAGSQPQHF. In DNA form, the CDR3 reads TGTGCCAGCAGCCACGGGGCAGGGAGTCAGCCCCAGCATTTT.

This clonotype was found many times. The chain carries TRBV7-2 and TRBJ2-7, with 10 bases identical to TRBD1. Germline lookup yields CDR1 SGHTA and CDR2 FQGNSA. After removal of 5 bases from V and 4 bases from J, the junction contained 11 bases not matched to a gene. The CDR3 loop spans 16 amino acids. The CDR3 is CASSQRRDRGLYEQYF. CDR3 DNA sequence: TGTGCCAGCAGCCAACGCCGGGACAGGGGTTTGTACGAGCAGTACTTC.

There are many counts of this clonotype. This chain connects TRBV19 to TRBJ1-5; D perhaps matches TRBD1 (6 bases). The germline CDR1 and CDR2 sequences are LNHDA and SQIVND (reference sequence). The V end was cut by 8 bases, the J end by 3 bases, with 14 bases between. The CDR3 totals 14 residues. CDR3 sequence (DNA): TGTGCCAGTTCGGACAGAGCTTTCAATCAGCCCCAGCATTTT. Translated, it gives CASSDRAFNQPQHF. The complete variable domain, with remaining parts taken from reference TRBV19 and TRBJ1-5, reads DGGITQSPKYLFRKEGQNVTLSCEQNLNHDAMYWYRQDPGQGLRLIYYSQIVNDFQKGDIAEGYSVSREKKESFPLTVTSAQKNPTAFYLCASSDRAFNQPQHFGDGTRLSIL.

In this sample, this clonotype turned up many times. One junction end disagrees with the germline gene, perhaps due to a read error. V is TRBV7-2 and J is TRBJ1-1, with D uncertain. Germline V gives CDR1 SGHTA, CDR2 FQGNSA. The CDR3 consists of 13 residues. CDR3 nucleotide sequence: TGTGCCACCAGCAACCTAGTCGGGCCTGAAGCTTTCTTT. It translates to CATSNLVGPEAFF.

This clonotype was detected a few times. V is TRBV5-4 and J is TRBJ2-1, with 10 bases identical to TRBD2. Germline V gene data show CDR1 as SGHNT and CDR2 as YYREEE (reference sequence). J was trimmed by 2 bases and V by 5 bases; bases with no gene match: 4. CDR3 size: 15 residues. Here the CDR3 reads CASRSGTSAYNEQFF. CDR3 bases: TGTGCCAGCAGGTCCGGGACTAGCGCCTACAATGAGCAGTTCTTC.

The table lists this clonotype with many counts. Compared with germline, one end of the junction differs, possibly owing to a read error. The chain employs TRBV6-5 and TRBJ1-1, with D perhaps matching TRBD1 (5 bases). The germline gives CDR1 MNHEY, CDR2 SVGAGI. The CDR3 covers 12 residues. In DNA, the CDR3 is TGTGCCAGCAGTTACCGGGCGGGGGGGGAGACTTTT. It specifies CASSYRAGGETF.

The V and J genes are TRBV5-6 and TRBJ2-5; possible D gene TRBD2, 6 bases. CDR3 length equals 15 residues. Germline V lookup: CDR1 SGHDT, CDR2 YYEEEE. V lost 4 bases, J lost 5 bases, and 18 bases lay in between. Here the CDR3 reads CASSGGISGRETQYF. CDR3 sequence (DNA): TGTGCCAGCAGCGGAGGGATTTCCGGCCGCGAGACCCAGTACTTC. The full variable domain, completed using reference TRBV5-6 and TRBJ2-5, is DAGVTQSPTHLIKTRGQQVTLRCSPKSGHDTVSWYQQALGQGPQFIFQYYEEEERQRGNFPDRFSGHQFPNYSSELNVNALLLGDSALYLCASSGGISGRETQYFGPGTRLLVL.

This clonotype was seen only a few times. The chain links TRBV6-5 to TRBJ1-3; D gene uncertain. V lost 6 bases, J lost 3 bases, and 9 bases lay in between. The CDR3 has 13 amino acids. Germline V gene lookup returns CDR1 MNHEY and CDR2 SVGAGI. For the CDR3, the DNA is TGTGCCAGCAGCTCGGGCAGTGGAAACACCATATATTTT. Its translation: CASSSGSGNTIYF.

There are a few counts of this clonotype. The CDR3 protein is CSVESPAGRPGGGYTF. DNA of the CDR3: TGCAGCGTTGAATCCCCAGCGGGGCGTCCAGGAGGTGGCTACACCTTC. J is TRBJ1-2 and V is TRBV29-1, with D tentatively TRBD1 (5 bases). This CDR3 comprises 16 residues. Germline V CDR1 and CDR2: SQVTM, ANQGSEA. Trimming shortened V by 2 bases and J by 7 bases, and 23 bases separated the two germline ends. The entire variable domain, with the rest obtained from reference TRBV29-1 and TRBJ1-2, is as follows: SAVISQKPSRDICQRGTSLTIQCQVDSQVTMMFWYRQQPGQSLTLIATANQGSEATYESGFVIDKFPISRPNLTFSTLTVSNMSPEDSSIYLCSVESPAGRPGGGYTFGSGTRLTVV.

The rearrangement joins TRBV15 to TRBJ2-7; D is perhaps TRBD2 (5 bases). The CDR3 has 14 residues. V was shortened by 2 bases and J by 2 bases, with 10 bases between the two germline ends. Germline CDR1 LNHNV, CDR2 YYDKDF (reference sequence). CDR3 region: CATSRPELAYEQYF. The CDR3 DNA sequence: TGTGCCACCAGCAGACCCGAACTAGCCTACGAGCAGTACTTC.

There are many counts of this clonotype. The rearrangement links TRBV7-2 to TRBJ1-1; TRBD1 agrees at 9 bases. The CDR3 contains 17 residues. The germline V gene encodes CDR1 SGHTA and CDR2 FQGNSA. J lost 5 bases, V lost 4 bases, and 14 bases had no gene match. CDR3 sequence (DNA): TGTGCCAGCAGCTATCACAGGGGGCTCTTTCCGGAAACTGAAGCTTTCTTT. Translation: CASSYHRGLFPETEAFF.

The V and J genes are TRBV6-2 or TRBV6-3 and TRBJ2-2; 8 nucleotides agree with TRBD2. Unmatched junction bases numbered 11, after V lost 6 bases and J lost 2 bases. Germline assignment: CDR1 MNHEY and CDR2 SVGEGT. The CDR3 sequence is 17 residues long. CDR3 DNA sequence: TGTGCCAGCAGCCCCCTCCGCGGGGGGTACAACACCGGGGAGCTGTTTTTT. This sequence encodes CASSPLRGGYNTGELFF.

This clonotype was seen repeatedly, ten times or more. The gene calls are TRBV20-1 and TRBJ2-3, with 8 nucleotides matching TRBD2. Germline CDR1 reads DFQATT; CDR2 reads SNEGSKA (reference sequence). The trim removed 2 bases at V and 2 bases at J, leaving 9 bases unmatched. The CDR3 loop spans 16 amino acids. For the CDR3, the DNA is TGCAGTGCTAGAAAGAAAGGTGGACTAGCCACAGATACGCAGTATTTT. Translation: CSARKKGGLATDTQYF.

Ten or more counts support this clonotype. V is TRBV28 and J is TRBJ1-2; D ambiguous. The germline CDR1 and CDR2 sequences are MDHEN and SYDVKM. The germline V and J ends were trimmed by 7 bases and 1 base, with 13 bases remaining between them. This CDR3 comprises 14 residues. Here the CDR3 reads CASIPTIDNYGYTF. The CDR3, as DNA: TGTGCCAGCATACCCACGATCGATAACTATGGCTACACCTTC.

This clonotype was detected once. This may arise from a read error, as a much more abundant clone is one base away. In this CDR3 the conserved last residue, phenylalanine or tryptophan, is missing, so a read error is likely. The chain recombines TRBV4-3 with TRBJ1-4, with TRBD1 matching 11 bases. Looked up from germline, CDR1 is LGHNA and CDR2 is YSLEER. Losses at the gene ends were 1 base for V and 7 bases for J; bases not matched to a gene: 5. This CDR3 is built from 16 residues. CDR3 nucleotide sequence: TGCGCCAGCAGCCAAGCCTCCGGGACAGGGGGTGAAAAACTGTTTTTA. The encoded protein is CASSQASGTGGEKLFL.

The CDR3 region is CSARGPNTGELFF. Written as DNA, the CDR3 is TGCAGTGCCAGGGGCCCGAACACCGGGGAGCTGTTTTTT. The chain uses TRBV20-1 and TRBJ2-2; D is perhaps TRBD1 (6 bases). The germline V gene has CDR1 DFQATT and CDR2 SNEGSKA (reference sequence). The length of the CDR3 is 13 residues. V lost 6 bases to trimming and J lost 0 bases, with 8 bases between them.

The table lists this clonotype with a few counts. This chain links TRBV19 with TRBJ1-5; D perhaps matches TRBD1 (6 bases). The CDR3 has 14 amino acids. The germline gives CDR1 LNHDA, CDR2 SQIVND (reference sequence). V lost 7 bases and J lost 2, with 12 bases in between. In nucleotides, the CDR3 is TGTGCCAGTAATCGGGGGCTAGGCAATCAGCCCCAGCATTTT. This translates into CASNRGLGNQPQHF.

The table lists this clonotype with a few counts. This sequence joins TRBV7-4 and TRBJ2-7; 9 bases line up with TRBD1. With 6 bases clipped from V and 5 bases from J, the junction kept 11 bases outside the gene matches. The germline V gene has CDR1 SGHVT and CDR2 SQSDAQ. There are 15 residues in the CDR3. CDR3 in DNA: TGTGCCAGCAGGGGAAACAGGGGGCGCAGAGACGAGCAGTACTTC. Residues: CASRGNRGRRDEQYF. Full variable domain (missing parts from reference TRBV7-4 and TRBJ2-7): GAGVSQSPRYKVAKRGRDVALRCDSISGHVTLYWYRQTLGQGSEVLTYSQSDAQRDKSGRPSGRFSAERPERSVSTLKIQRTEQGDSAVYLCASRGNRGRRDEQYFGPGTRLTVT.

V gene TRBV28 combines with J gene TRBJ1-2; D is uncertain. The V end lost 3 bases, the J end lost 4 bases, and 15 bases lay between the germline ends. The germline CDR1 and CDR2 sequences are MDHEN and SYDVKM. The CDR3 length is 15 residues. The DNA of the CDR3 is TGTGCCAGCAGTTTTTACGGCTTGGGTGGCTATGGCTACACCTTC. Its protein is CASSFYGLGGYGYTF.

In this sample, this clonotype turned up many times. The chain combines TRBV6-2 or TRBV6-3 with TRBJ1-2, with TRBD1 matching 8 bases. The CDR3 loop spans 18 amino acids. After removal of 6 bases from V and 8 bases from J, the junction contained 23 bases not matched to a gene. Germline V gene data show CDR1 as MNHEY and CDR2 as SVGEGT. CDR3 sequence (DNA): TGTGCCAGCAGAGACCGCCTACCTCGGACAGGGAAGGTTGGGGGCTACACCTTC. This sequence encodes CASRDRLPRTGKVGGYTF.

The chain carries TRBV28 and TRBJ2-5; D uncertain. The CDR3 length is 15 residues. The V and J ends lost 2 bases and 2 bases respectively, with 12 bases between them. CDR1 MDHEN and CDR2 SYDVKM come from the germline V gene. The chain's CDR3 is CASSLKDRTQETQYF. The DNA for the CDR3 is TGTGCCAGCAGTTTAAAGGACCGCACACAAGAGACCCAGTACTTC.

The chain recombines TRBV28 with TRBJ1-1, with D possibly TRBD1 on 6 matching bases. CDR1 and CDR2 (germline): MDHEN, SYDVKM. The CDR3 is 16 amino acids. Trimming cost V 3 bases and J 1 base, with 15 bases left between them. This CDR3 reads CASSFRQAGWNTEAFF. The CDR3 nucleotides are TGTGCCAGCAGTTTTCGACAGGCCGGTTGGAACACTGAAGCTTTCTTT.

This clonotype was detected only a few times. This rearrangement joins TRBV20-1 to TRBJ1-2; D remains unclear. The CDR3 extends over 13 amino acids. The V gene's germline CDR1 is DFQATT and CDR2 SNEGSKA (reference sequence). V lost 2 bases to trimming and J lost 4 bases, with 11 bases between them. The DNA for the CDR3 is TGCAGTGCTAGACAGGCAGGACCCTATGGCTACACCTTC. This gives the protein CSARQAGPYGYTF.

V gene TRBV7-3 combines with J gene TRBJ1-5; maybe TRBD1 (5 bases). Germline-derived CDR1 and CDR2 are SGHTA and FQGTGA. This CDR3 has 14 amino acids. With 4 bases removed from V and 7 bases from J, the gap between germline ends came to 14 bases. The chain's CDR3 is CASSSLGGVQPQHF. CDR3 nucleotides: TGTGCCAGCAGCTCCCTCGGGGGGGTGCAGCCCCAGCATTTT.

Many counts were recorded for this clonotype. The chain couples TRBV7-9 to TRBJ2-1, with a possible D match to TRBD2 (5 bases). Germline V lookup: CDR1 SEHNR, CDR2 FQNEAQ (reference sequence). CDR3 length: 13 residues. The V and J ends lost 11 bases and 6 bases respectively, with 17 bases between them. The CDR3: CARQDSQVNEQFF. Here the CDR3 DNA reads TGTGCCCGCCAGGACTCGCAGGTCAATGAGCAGTTCTTC.